This TCR beta chain was captured in a study of cytomegalovirus exposure and HLA in healthy donors. Primers included in the PCR were 60 Vbeta and 13 Jbeta primers. Clones were sequenced by immunoSEQ multiplex PCR, and TCRdb holds only the in-frame ones, with some missing. The data contain more than 100,000 clones, around 77% of them singletons. Per the germline V gene, CDR1 is MDHEN and CDR2 is SYDVKM. Trimming removed 6 bases from V and 1 base from J, with 21 bases in between. The CDR3 is made up of 17 amino acids. The rearrangement joins TRBV28 to TRBJ2-5; D unclear. The sample consisted of PBMCs. The clonotype comes from a woman aged 60 to 75 in good health and CMV-seronegative. The CDR3 spells CASSIVPRAGSQETQYF. The CDR3 nucleotides read TGTGCCAGCAGCATCGTACCCCGCGCAGGTTCCCAAGAGACCCAGTACTTC.